Presented here are 24 T cell receptor beta chains from one specimen sequenced in a study of tissue T cells after allogeneic stem cell transplantation. Noted time point: mouse harvest day 7 after allogeneic transplant. Tail vein injection delivered 10^7 T-cell-depleted bone marrow cells and 10^6 splenic CD5+ T cells. The table came from immunoSEQ multiplex PCR; TCRdb's copy has only in-frame clones and leaves some out. The sample shows 7,000 to 8,500 clones, 45% to 65% of them seen only once. The specimen sequenced was lymph node tissue. These TCRs come from a female BALB/c mouse given C57BL/6 T cells with graft-versus-host disease after an allogeneic hematopoietic cell transplant.

Turning to this clone: Mouse names are used for the genes. CDR3 in amino acids: CASSLSGNQDTQYF. Partial CDR3 DNA: TGTGCTAGCAGTTTATCAGGGAACCAAGACACCCAGTAC. The chain combines TRBV29 with TRBJ2-5; D is ambiguous. The read falls 1 residue short of the CDR3 end, and the missing part is taken from the germline J gene. Germline CDR1 MSHET, CDR2 SYDVDS. V shed 0 bases and J shed 0 bases, with 4 bases lying between them. The CDR3 sequence is 14 residues long.

In regard to this clone: The gene symbols are mouse symbols. The sequenced CDR3 bases are TGTGCAAGCAGCTTACAGGGGGGAGCAGAAACGCTGTAT. This sequence encodes CASSLQGGAETLY. The complete CDR3 reads CASSLQGGAETLYF. V is TRBV16 and J is TRBJ2-3; D might be TRBD1 (7 bases). The DNA ends 1 residue before the CDR3 does, and the rest of the CDR3 is filled in from the germline J gene. CDR3 length: 14 residues. Germline V lookup: CDR1 SGHSA, CDR2 FRNQAP. Trimming stripped 2 bases from V and 3 bases from J, with 9 bases between.

In this sample, this clone turned up a few times. The genes are named according to mouse. The read is 1 residue too short to cover the CDR3 end, so that end is filled in from the germline J gene. The rearrangement joins TRBV15 to TRBJ2-7, with 7 nucleotides matching TRBD1. Germline trimming cut 8 bases from V and 4 bases from J; bases unmatched to any gene: 8. Germline values: CDR1 SGHND, CDR2 FRSKSL. The length of the CDR3 is 13 residues. Incomplete CDR3 DNA: TGTGCCAGCCTCCCCGGGACAGAATATGAACAGTAC. Translation gives CASLPGTEYEQY. The whole CDR3 sequence reads CASLPGTEYEQYF.

This clone was found a few times. Mouse names are used for the genes. The read finishes 1 residue shy of the CDR3 end, and the germline J gene is used to complete it. The V and J genes are TRBV26 and TRBJ2-5; 8 bases agree with TRBD1. The germline CDR1 and CDR2 sequences are KGHPV and FQNQEV (reference sequence). This CDR3 has 13 residues. V shed 6 bases, J shed 3 bases, and the junction held 2 bases outside the gene matches. CDR3 DNA, as far as it was read: TGTGCCAGCAGCCGGACAGGGCAAGACACCCAGTAC. Translating it yields CASSRTGQDTQY. The whole CDR3 is CASSRTGQDTQYF.

Concerning this clone: Mouse germline and gene names are used. The read terminates 1 residue ahead of where the CDR3 ends, so the germline J gene completes it. The chain recombines TRBV26 with TRBJ1-2; D is uncertain. V lost 4 bases to trimming and J lost 0 bases, with 6 bases between them. The CDR3 is 13 amino acids. CDR1 and CDR2 (germline): KGHPV, FQNQEV (reference sequence). CDR3 DNA, as far as it was read: TGTGCCAGCAGTCCCATTGCAAACTCCGACTACACC. This codes for CASSPIANSDYT. The entire CDR3 protein is CASSPIANSDYTF.

About this clone itself: Gene names follow the mouse nomenclature. The missing CDR3 end, 1 residue past where the read stops, is filled in from the germline J gene. The chain combines TRBV3 with TRBJ1-2; tentative D call: TRBD1 (5 bases). There are 13 residues in the CDR3. Germline loops: CDR1 SNHLY, CDR2 FYNGKV (reference sequence). V was cut by 4 bases and J by 2 bases, with 8 bases left in between. The covered CDR3 bases are TGTGCCAGCAGCTCCCAGGGTAACTCCGACTACACC. Protein: CASSSQGNSDYT. The whole CDR3 is CASSSQGNSDYTF.

In regard to this clone: Genes and germline are mouse. The CDR3 sequence: CAWSLQGVYEQYF. Partial CDR3 DNA: TGTGCCTGGAGTCTACAGGGGGTCTATGAACAGTAC. This chain joins TRBV31 and TRBJ2-7; 8 bases match TRBD1. The read terminates 1 residue before the CDR3 end, so the remaining end is supplied by the germline J gene. With 0 bases clipped from V and 3 bases from J, the junction kept 1 base outside the gene matches. This CDR3 is 13 amino acids long. From germline, CDR1 is GKSSPN and CDR2 SITVG.

Remarks on this clone: The gene names given are mouse names. Read data end 1 residue before the CDR3 end; the end is taken from the germline J gene. The chain has TRBV26 and TRBJ1-4; D gene unclear. CDR3 length: 14 amino acids. The germline V gene has CDR1 KGHPV and CDR2 FQNQEV (reference sequence). V lost 3 bases and J lost 0, with 5 bases in between. Partial CDR3 DNA: TGTGCCAGCAGTCTACAAGTTTCCAACGAAAGATTATTT. It yields the protein CASSLQVSNERLF. The CDR3 reads in full as CASSLQVSNERLFF.

In regard to this clone: Germline and genes here are mouse. The sequence runs out 1 residue before the end of the CDR3; the remainder is reconstructed from the germline J gene. V and J are TRBV26 and TRBJ1-2; 9 nucleotides align to TRBD1. The V and J ends lost 8 bases and 3 bases, in that order; junction bases with no gene match: 7. Germline V gene lookup returns CDR1 KGHPV and CDR2 FQNQEV (reference sequence). CDR3 length equals 14 residues. CDR3 DNA, as far as it was read: TGTGCCAGCGGGGGACAGGGTCGAGACTCCGACTACACC. Encoded protein: CASGGQGRDSDYT. The full CDR3 protein is CASGGQGRDSDYTF.

A note on this clone: Any gene name here is a mouse gene name. The CDR3 end lies 1 residue beyond the end of the read and is filled in from the germline J gene. The rearrangement joins TRBV26 to TRBJ2-7; D gene ambiguous. V was clipped by 2 bases and J by 3 bases, with 5 bases between them. CDR1 and CDR2 (germline): KGHPV, FQNQEV (reference sequence). The CDR3 has 12 amino acids. CDR3 DNA (partial): TGTGCCAGCAGTCTGAAGGGCTATGAACAGTAC. Translating it yields CASSLKGYEQY. Given in full, the CDR3 is CASSLKGYEQYF.

This clone was seen just once. Mouse germline and gene names are used. The read finishes 1 residue shy of the CDR3 end, and the germline J gene is used to complete it. The V and J genes are TRBV29 and TRBJ2-7; 10 bases fit TRBD1. Germline loops: CDR1 MSHET, CDR2 SYDVDS. V was pared by 3 bases and J by 7 bases, with 9 bases of the junction left unmatched. This CDR3 has 15 amino acids. The part of the CDR3 DNA that was read is TGTGCTAGCAGTTTTTCTCGACAGGGGGCTTTGGAACAGTAC. Amino acids: CASSFSRQGALEQY. The full CDR3 protein reads CASSFSRQGALEQYF.

In the case of this clone: This clone may be a read error of a much larger clone one base away. The gene names given are mouse names. Sequencing ends 1 residue short of the CDR3 end; the germline J gene provides the rest. V is TRBV19 and J is TRBJ2-1, with 10 bases aligning to TRBD2. This CDR3 has 14 amino acids. J lost 4 bases, V lost 4 bases, and 2 bases had no gene match. The V gene's germline CDR1 is FNHDT and CDR2 SITEND (reference sequence). The CDR3 here is CASSRLGGYAEQFF. Partial CDR3 DNA: TGTGCCAGCAGTCGACTGGGGGGATATGCTGAGCAGTTC.

This clone is labeled medium-sized. The genes and germline here are from mouse. The CDR3 goes on 1 residue after the read ends, and that part is filled in from the germline J gene. The V gene is TRBV26, the J gene TRBJ2-7; D unresolved. Germline V lookup: CDR1 KGHPV, CDR2 FQNQEV (reference sequence). The CDR3 has 12 amino acids. V gave up 2 bases and J gave up 3 bases, with 5 bases separating them. The CDR3 loop is CASSLNNYEQYF. CDR3 DNA, as far as it was read: TGTGCCAGCAGTCTGAACAACTATGAACAGTAC.

A note on this clone: Gene names and germline refer to mouse. The sequence runs out 1 residue before the end of the CDR3; the remainder is reconstructed from the germline J gene. This chain connects TRBV26 to TRBJ2-5, with unresolved D. Germline lookup yields CDR1 KGHPV and CDR2 FQNQEV (reference sequence). This CDR3 has 14 residues. Between the trimmed V and J ends, which lost 0 bases and 1 base, there was a span of 5 bases. The CDR3 loop is CASSLSGHQDTQYF. CDR3 DNA, as far as it was read: TGTGCCAGCAGTCTGTCAGGGCACCAAGACACCCAGTAC.

Note on this clone: Germline and genes here are mouse. The CDR3 end is not reached by the read, which stops 1 residue before it; the germline J gene fills it in. This sequence joins TRBV20 and TRBJ1-6; the D is unclear. Being an ORF, TRBJ1-6 has a function that is uncertain. There are 11 residues in the CDR3. Germline assignment: CDR1 GFQATS and CDR2 STVNSAI. V dropped 3 bases and J dropped 7 bases, with 4 bases sitting between them. The CDR3 spells CGASRNSPLYF. CDR3 bases read: TGTGGTGCTAGCCGGAATTCGCCCCTCTAC.

This clone was counted a few times. Germline and genes: mouse. The sequenced fragment ends 1 residue before the CDR3 boundary, so the rest is inferred from the germline J gene. The chain employs TRBV26 and TRBJ2-3; D may correspond to TRBD1 or TRBD2 (5 bases each). The V end was cut by 4 bases, the J end by 0 bases, with 8 bases between. Germline CDR1 KGHPV, CDR2 FQNQEV (reference sequence). The CDR3 has 14 residues. The chain's CDR3 is CASSRGSSAETLYF. The CDR3 DNA, read in part, is TGTGCCAGCAGTCGGGGGTCTAGTGCAGAAACGCTGTAT.

The table lists this clone with a few counts. Genes here carry mouse names. The CDR3 is cut off 1 residue early in the read; its end comes from the germline J gene. The V call is TRBV26, the J call TRBJ2-7; D call uncertain. With 0 bases removed from V and 0 bases from J, the gap between germline ends came to 9 bases. The CDR3 length is 15 residues. Germline V lookup: CDR1 KGHPV, CDR2 FQNQEV (reference sequence). CDR3 residues: CASSLSAGSSYEQYF. Partial CDR3 DNA: TGTGCCAGCAGTCTGTCGGCAGGTAGCTCCTATGAACAGTAC. Full variable domain (rest looked up from reference TRBV26 and TRBJ2-7): NSKVIQTPRYLVKGQGQKAKMRCIPEKGHPVVFWYQQNKNNEFKFLINFQNQEVLQQIDMTEKRFSAECPSNSPCSLEIQSSEAGDSALYLCASSLSAGSSYEQYFGPGTRLTVL.

For this clone: Mouse gene names apply. The read ends 1 residue before the CDR3 terminus; that terminus is restored from the germline J gene. The V call is TRBV15, the J call TRBJ1-3; D is unresolved. Germline CDR1 SGHND, CDR2 FRSKSL. The CDR3 runs 13 residues. Between the trimmed V and J ends, which lost 2 bases and 0 bases, there was a span of 2 bases. The chain's CDR3 is CASSLPSGNTLYF. The sequenced part of the CDR3 DNA is TGTGCCAGCAGTTTACCTTCTGGAAATACGCTCTAT.

In regard to this clone: Genes here carry mouse names. The read terminates 1 residue before the CDR3 end, so the remaining end is supplied by the germline J gene. The chain uses TRBV15 and TRBJ1-3; weak D call: TRBD1 (5 bases). V lost 1 base and J lost 2, with 6 bases in between. Germline V lookup: CDR1 SGHND, CDR2 FRSKSL. The CDR3 length is 14 residues. CDR3 DNA (partial): TGTGCCAGCAGTTTAGGGGGGACTGGAAATACGCTCTAT. Translation: CASSLGGTGNTLY. In full, the CDR3 is CASSLGGTGNTLYF.

As for this clone: Mouse germline and gene names are used. The CDR3 is cut off 1 residue early in the read; its end comes from the germline J gene. This chain links TRBV3 with TRBJ2-7; 8 nucleotides line up with TRBD2. Unmatched junction bases numbered 7, after V lost 3 bases and J lost 6 bases. Germline V CDR1 and CDR2: SNHLY, FYNGKV (reference sequence). CDR3 length: 14 amino acids. The CDR3 region is CASSFGGGRGEQYF. CDR3 DNA (partial): TGTGCCAGCAGCTTTGGGGGGGGGCGCGGTGAACAGTAC.

This clone was observed a few times. The gene symbols are mouse symbols. The sequenced part of the CDR3 DNA is TGTGCCAGCAGCCTCCGACTGGGGACCACCCAGTAC. Its protein is CASSLRLGTTQY. The entire CDR3 protein is CASSLRLGTTQYF. V usage is TRBV5 and J usage is TRBJ2-5, with 8 bases matching TRBD2. The sequence runs out 1 residue before the end of the CDR3; the remainder is reconstructed from the germline J gene. This CDR3 is built from 13 residues. Unmatched junction bases numbered 5, after V lost 4 bases and J lost 8 bases. The germline CDR1 and CDR2 sequences are LGHNA and YNLKQL (reference sequence).

On this clone: The gene names here belong to mouse. CDR3 region: CASSRDREGEQYF. CDR3 bases read: TGTGCCAGCAGTCGGGACAGGGAGGGTGAACAGTAC. The chain carries TRBV26 and TRBJ2-7; 9 bases line up with TRBD1. The observed sequence ends 1 residue before the CDR3 terminus, with the missing tail filled in from the germline J gene. Germline CDR1 KGHPV, CDR2 FQNQEV (reference sequence). J gave up 6 bases and V 4 bases, and 4 bases lay outside the gene matches. The CDR3 has 13 amino acids.

Details on this clone: Mouse germline and gene names are used. The DNA ends 1 residue before the CDR3 does, and the rest of the CDR3 is filled in from the germline J gene. This rearrangement joins TRBV16 to TRBJ2-2; 11 nucleotides line up with TRBD2. CDR1 and CDR2 from the germline V gene are SGHSA and FRNQAP. This CDR3 is 17 amino acids long. V was pared by 3 bases and J by 0 bases, with 3 bases of the junction left unmatched. The CDR3 DNA, read in part, is TGTGCAAGCAGCTTCAGACTGGGGGGGGCAAACACCGGGCAGCTCTAC. This sequence encodes CASSFRLGGANTGQLY. The entire CDR3 reads CASSFRLGGANTGQLYF.

Note on this clone: Gene names denote mouse genes. The read terminates 1 residue ahead of where the CDR3 ends, so the germline J gene completes it. This chain connects TRBV26 to TRBJ2-1; D possibly uses TRBD1 or TRBD2 (5 bases each). This CDR3 is built from 14 residues. Germline-derived CDR1 and CDR2 are KGHPV and FQNQEV (reference sequence). V was pared by 2 bases and J by 7 bases, with 12 bases between. CDR3 DNA (partial): TGTGCCAGCAGTCTGGGGGCCGCGGGGGCTGAGCAGTTC. It codes for CASSLGAAGAEQF. The full CDR3 is CASSLGAAGAEQFF.